Listed below are T cell receptor beta chains from one sample, sequenced in a study of neoadjuvant nivolumab and ipilimumab in lung cancer. Sequencing was performed with immunoSEQ multiplex PCR; in TCRdb, only in-frame clones are kept and a portion is missing. The data contain 20,000 to 25,000 clones, approximately 82% of them singletons. Source: peripheral blood, taken before neoadjuvant nivolumab, alone or with ipilimumab. Receptors were obtained from an adult with non-small cell lung cancer. Both conserved end residues are part of each CDR3. D genes are given only for firm matches. Clone size is stated in some rows and not others, as once, few, many or a class when expanded.

clone size: NA
V gene: TRBV6-5
J gene: TRBJ2-1
D gene: NA
CDR3 protein: CASSDRDGSEQFF
CDR3 DNA: TGTGCCAGCAGCGACAGAGATGGGAGTGAGCAGTTCTTC

clone size: NA
V gene: TRBV7-2
J gene: TRBJ1-5
D gene: NA
CDR3 protein: CASSLDGWEGSFERPQHF
CDR3 DNA: TGTGCCAGCAGCTTAGACGGGTGGGAGGGAAGCTTCGAGCGGCCCCAGCATTTT

clone size: NA
V gene: TRBV5-4
J gene: TRBJ1-1
D gene: NA
CDR3 protein: CASSPELGWQGGGPEAFF
CDR3 DNA: TGTGCCAGCAGCCCCGAGTTGGGGTGGCAGGGCGGGGGGCCTGAAGCTTTCTTT

clone size: NA
V gene: TRBV6-6
J gene: TRBJ2-1
D gene: NA
CDR3 protein: CASNPRRGAGNEQFF
CDR3 DNA: TGTGCCAGCAACCCCCGCCGGGGGGCGGGAAATGAGCAGTTCTTC

clone size: few
V gene: TRBV4-2
J gene: TRBJ1-3
D gene: NA
CDR3 protein: CASSPPSSGNTIYF
CDR3 DNA: TGTGCCAGCAGCCCCCCGTCCTCTGGAAACACCATATATTTT

clone size: NA
V gene: TRBV5-1
J gene: TRBJ2-1
D gene: NA
CDR3 protein: CASSLERGHEQFF
CDR3 DNA: TGCGCCAGCAGCTTGGAGCGTGGCCATGAGCAGTTCTTC

clone size: NA
V gene: TRBV27
J gene: TRBJ1-2
D gene: NA
CDR3 protein: CASSEGNYGYTF
CDR3 DNA: TGTGCCAGCAGTGAGGGGAACTATGGCTACACCTTC

clone size: once
V gene: TRBV19
J gene: TRBJ1-2
D gene: NA
CDR3 protein: CASSITGSDYGYTF
CDR3 DNA: TGTGCCAGTAGTATCACAGGGAGTGACTATGGCTACACCTTC

clone size: few
V gene: TRBV7-9
J gene: TRBJ1-5
D gene: TRBD1
CDR3 protein: CASSLPGQGQPQHF
CDR3 DNA: TGTGCCAGCAGCTTACCGGGACAGGGACAGCCCCAGCATTTT

clone size: NA
V gene: TRBV9
J gene: TRBJ1-2
D gene: NA
CDR3 protein: CASSVQGADGYTF
CDR3 DNA: TGTGCCAGCAGCGTACAAGGGGCAGATGGCTACACCTTC

clone size: once
V gene: TRBV5-1
J gene: TRBJ2-2
D gene: TRBD2
CDR3 protein: CASSLPAGDGTGELFF
CDR3 DNA: TGCGCCAGCAGCTTGCCAGCGGGAGACGGCACCGGGGAGCTGTTTTTT

clone size: NA
V gene: TRBV15
J gene: TRBJ2-5
D gene: TRBD2
CDR3 protein: CATSRDGREGETQYF
CDR3 DNA: TGTGCCACCAGCAGAGATGGGCGGGAGGGAGAGACCCAGTACTTC

clone size: NA
V gene: TRBV6-5
J gene: TRBJ2-1
D gene: TRBD1
CDR3 protein: CASSPQGVLSDEQFF
CDR3 DNA: TGTGCCAGCAGTCCACAGGGGGTGCTGAGCGATGAGCAGTTCTTC

clone size: NA
V gene: TRBV7-9
J gene: TRBJ2-3
D gene: TRBD2
CDR3 protein: CASSLSLAGGDTQYF
CDR3 DNA: TGTGCCAGCAGCTTATCACTAGCGGGGGGAGATACGCAGTATTTT

clone size: NA
V gene: TRBV9
J gene: TRBJ2-3
D gene: TRBD2
CDR3 protein: CASSPGAGEGTDTQYF
CDR3 DNA: TGTGCCAGCAGCCCGGGAGCGGGAGAGGGGACAGATACGCAGTATTTT

clone size: NA
V gene: TRBV28
J gene: TRBJ1-2
D gene: TRBD1
CDR3 protein: CASSLLQGNYGYTF
CDR3 DNA: TGTGCCAGCAGTTTGTTACAGGGGAACTATGGCTACACCTTC

clone size: NA
V gene: TRBV6-1
J gene: TRBJ2-3
D gene: NA
CDR3 protein: CASSGAKHWYF
CDR3 DNA: TGTGCCAGCAGTGGAGCCAAACATTGGTATTTT

clone size: NA
V gene: TRBV11-3
J gene: TRBJ2-2
D gene: TRBD2
CDR3 protein: CASSGGAGRVTGELFF
CDR3 DNA: TGTGCCAGCAGCGGCGGGGCAGGGAGGGTCACCGGGGAGCTGTTTTTT

clone size: NA
V gene: TRBV2
J gene: TRBJ2-7
D gene: TRBD2
CDR3 protein: CASKALTSGSYEQYF
CDR3 DNA: TGTGCCAGCAAGGCCTTGACTAGCGGGTCCTACGAGCAGTACTTC

clone size: NA
V gene: TRBV5-5
J gene: TRBJ2-7
D gene: TRBD2
CDR3 protein: CASSLTSGDQGQYF
CDR3 DNA: TGTGCCAGCAGCTTGACTAGCGGGGACCAAGGGCAGTACTTC

clone size: NA
V gene: TRBV2
J gene: TRBJ1-1
D gene: NA
CDR3 protein: CASFRVGTEAFF
CDR3 DNA: TGTGCCAGCTTCAGGGTTGGCACTGAAGCTTTCTTT

clone size: NA
V gene: TRBV7-2
J gene: TRBJ1-1
D gene: NA
CDR3 protein: CASSASPTSEKAFF
CDR3 DNA: TGTGCCAGCAGCGCCAGTCCAACCAGCGAAAAAGCTTTCTTT

clone size: once
V gene: TRBV11-2
J gene: TRBJ2-1
D gene: TRBD2
CDR3 protein: CASSLAGGHYNEQFF
CDR3 DNA: TGTGCCAGCAGCTTAGCGGGAGGCCATTACAATGAGCAGTTCTTC

clone size: NA
V gene: TRBV9
J gene: TRBJ2-7
D gene: NA
CDR3 protein: CASSVRDGKTYEQYF
CDR3 DNA: TGTGCCAGCAGCGTCCGGGACGGAAAAACCTACGAGCAGTACTTC

clone size: NA
V gene: TRBV29-1
J gene: TRBJ1-2
D gene: NA
CDR3 protein: CSVGRGSNYGYTF
CDR3 DNA: TGCAGCGTTGGCAGAGGGTCAAACTATGGCTACACCTTC

clone size: once
V gene: TRBV7-2
J gene: TRBJ1-4
D gene: NA
CDR3 protein: CASSLGTAGSGEKLFF
CDR3 DNA: TGTGCCAGCAGCTTAGGAACGGCAGGGTCGGGTGAAAAACTGTTTTTT

clone size: NA
V gene: TRBV4-3
J gene: TRBJ2-2
D gene: NA
CDR3 protein: CASSQAVPADFVTGELFF
CDR3 DNA: TGCGCCAGCAGCCAAGCCGTGCCAGCGGATTTTGTCACCGGGGAGCTGTTTTTT

clone size: NA
V gene: TRBV15
J gene: TRBJ1-1
D gene: TRBD1
CDR3 protein: CATSRLQGTTEAFF
CDR3 DNA: TGTGCCACCAGCAGACTACAGGGGACCACTGAAGCTTTCTTT

clone size: NA
V gene: TRBV15
J gene: TRBJ1-1
D gene: NA
CDR3 protein: CATSRDQGPSTEAFF
CDR3 DNA: TGTGCCACCAGCAGAGATCAGGGTCCGAGCACTGAAGCTTTCTTT

clone size: NA
V gene: TRBV5-4
J gene: TRBJ2-3
D gene: NA
CDR3 protein: CASSWPGTRSTDTQYF
CDR3 DNA: TGTGCCAGCAGCTGGCCGGGCACTAGATCAACAGATACGCAGTATTTT

clone size: NA
V gene: TRBV5-5
J gene: TRBJ2-1
D gene: TRBD2
CDR3 protein: CASSLGRLAGASEQFF
CDR3 DNA: TGTGCCAGCAGCTTGGGGAGACTAGCGGGAGCATCTGAGCAGTTCTTC

clone size: NA
V gene: TRBV6-6
J gene: TRBJ1-5
D gene: TRBD1
CDR3 protein: CASSTGDANQPQHF
CDR3 DNA: TGTGCCAGCAGCACAGGGGATGCCAATCAGCCCCAGCATTTT

clone size: NA
V gene: TRBV7-2
J gene: TRBJ1-2
D gene: NA
CDR3 protein: CASSPRAPSGYTF
CDR3 DNA: TGTGCCAGCAGCCCACGGGCCCCTAGTGGCTACACCTTC

clone size: NA
V gene: TRBV11-2
J gene: TRBJ2-1
D gene: NA
CDR3 protein: CASSLLPSSYNEQFF
CDR3 DNA: TGTGCCAGCAGTCTTCTTCCCAGCTCCTACAATGAGCAGTTCTTC